This passage covers 29 T cell receptor beta chains from one sample sequenced in a study of T cell repertoires in cytomegalovirus infection (dated by TCRdb to between 2018 and 2021). TCRdb shows the sequencer as Illumina HiSeq 1500. Clones were called with MiXCR by TCRdb after fastp trimmed the public reads at Q25, and only in-frame beta chains were retained. Rows with one shared CDR3 protein collapse into an entry with the most common genes and DNA. This sample holds approximately 250,000 distinct CDR3 sequences; about 12% were observed only once. The biggest ten clones account for 1.5% to 2% of the sample. Sequencing used PBMCs. The receptors were sampled from a human donor in good health (CMV status not recorded). Some clones in this sample may be carry-over from other donors' samples.

This clonotype was seen repeatedly, ten times or more. The genes are TRBV7-2 and TRBJ2-5, with D possibly matching TRBD2 (6 bases). CDR3 length: 14 residues. V lost 5 bases, J lost 7 bases, and 17 bases lay in between. Germline-derived CDR1 and CDR2 are SGHTA and FQGNSA. CDR3 amino acids: CASSPGGAPGTQYF. The CDR3 bases are TGTGCCAGCAGCCCGGGCGGGGCCCCAGGGACCCAGTACTTC.

This clonotype was recorded at least ten times. The chain carries TRBV7-9 and TRBJ2-1; D is possibly TRBD2 (6 bases). Per germline, CDR1 SEHNR and CDR2 FQNEAQ (reference sequence). With 1 base removed from V and 5 bases from J, the gap between germline ends came to 18 bases. CDR3 length: 17 amino acids. The CDR3 nucleotides are TGTGCCAGCAGCTTAGGGCCCCTGAGCGGGCAGAACAATGAGCAGTTCTTC. This translates into CASSLGPLSGQNNEQFF.

This clonotype was seen ten or more times. V is TRBV10-3 and J is TRBJ1-2; maybe TRBD1 (6 bases). CDR3 length equals 13 residues. Trimming removed 6 bases from V and 8 bases from J, with 16 bases in between. The germline V gene encodes CDR1 ENHRY and CDR2 SYGVKD. Here the CDR3 reads CAIRNSGDGGYTF. In DNA, the CDR3 is TGTGCCATCAGAAATTCAGGGGATGGCGGCTACACCTTC.

Only a few counts were recorded for this clonotype. The chain carries TRBV29-1 and TRBJ2-5; tentative D call: TRBD2 (6 bases). V lost 7 bases to trimming and J lost 8 bases, with 17 bases between them. CDR1 SQVTM and CDR2 ANQGSEA come from the germline V gene. The CDR3 totals 12 residues. The CDR3 loop is CSGGTHQGTQYF. In nucleotides, the CDR3 is TGCAGCGGCGGGACGCACCAAGGAACCCAGTACTTC.

V gene TRBV7-2 combines with J gene TRBJ2-5; 12 bases line up with TRBD2. V was clipped by 5 bases and J by 3 bases; unmatched bases: 7. Germline CDR1 and CDR2: SGHTA and FQGNSA. The CDR3 spans 16 residues. Written as DNA, the CDR3 is TGTGCCAGCAGCCGTCGACTAGCGGGGGACGAAGAGACCCAGTACTTC. Translated, it gives CASSRRLAGDEETQYF.

The chain carries TRBV5-6 and TRBJ1-1; D may be TRBD1 (6 bases). The CDR3 loop spans 16 amino acids. Germline-derived CDR1 and CDR2 are SGHDT and YYEEEE. V was pared by 0 bases and J by 0 bases, with 12 bases between. The CDR3 sequence is CASSLALGAMNTEAFF. The CDR3 DNA reads TGTGCCAGCAGCTTGGCTCTGGGGGCCATGAACACTGAAGCTTTCTTT.

This clonotype was counted only a few times. This chain uses TRBV4-1 with TRBJ2-5, with D possibly TRBD1 on 5 matching bases. The V end lost 0 bases, the J end lost 2 bases, and 13 bases lay between the germline ends. The CDR3 contains 16 residues. CDR1 and CDR2 from the germline V gene are MGHRA and YSYEKL. DNA for the CDR3: TGCGCCAGCAGCCAAGATTCCGCTAGGGGACAAGAGACCCAGTACTTC. This codes for CASSQDSARGQETQYF.

The table lists this clonotype with a few counts. The rearrangement uses TRBV7-6 and TRBJ2-3, with TRBD2 matching over 10 bases. CDR3 length equals 15 residues. V trimming: 7 bases; J trimming: 0 bases; junction bases outside the gene matches: 4. Germline loops: CDR1 SGHVS, CDR2 FNYEAQ. CDR3 in DNA: TGTGCCAGCATCCAGCGGGGGGGGAGCACAGATACGCAGTATTTT. Its translation is CASIQRGGSTDTQYF.

This clonotype occurred many times. This chain joins TRBV7-2 and TRBJ2-7, with D perhaps matching TRBD1 or TRBD2 (5 bases each). This CDR3 contains 14 residues. Trimming took 5 bases from V and 1 from J, leaving 12 bases between them. From germline, CDR1 is SGHTA and CDR2 FQGNSA. CDR3 bases: TGTGCCAGCAGCCGGGGACGGAATTCCTACGAGCAGTACTTC. Its protein is CASSRGRNSYEQYF.

V gene TRBV5-1 combines with J gene TRBJ1-1, with TRBD1 matching over 10 bases. V lost 2 bases, J lost 1 base, and 17 bases stayed unmatched. This CDR3 comprises 20 residues. Germline V gives CDR1 SGHRS, CDR2 YFSETQ. CDR3 sequence: CASSLRGGVTGGVRNTEAFF. CDR3 nucleotide sequence: TGCGCCAGCAGCTTACGTGGGGGAGTGACAGGGGGCGTGAGGAACACTGAAGCTTTCTTT. Complete variable domain (other parts from reference TRBV5-1 and TRBJ1-1): KAGVTQTPRYLIKTRGQQVTLSCSPISGHRSVSWYQQTPGQGLQFLFEYFSETQRNKGNFPGRFSGRQFSNSRSEMNVSTLELGDSALYLCASSLRGGVTGGVRNTEAFFGQGTRLTVV.

This clonotype has a count of ten or more. The chain links TRBV9 to TRBJ2-7; TRBD1 might be the D (6 bases). Germline V gene data show CDR1 as SGDLS and CDR2 as YYNGEE. Deletions cut 4 bases from V and 5 bases from J, with 19 bases between. CDR3 length equals 15 residues. Here the CDR3 DNA reads TGTGCCAGCAGCAACGAAGAGGCAGGGGTCAACGAGCAGTACTTC. This sequence encodes CASSNEEAGVNEQYF. Together with reference TRBV9 and TRBJ2-7, the CDR3 gives the full variable domain: DSGVTQTPKHLITATGQRVTLRCSPRSGDLSVYWYQQSLDQGLQFLIQYYNGEERAKGNILERFSAQQFPDLHSELNLSSLELGDSALYFCASSNEEAGVNEQYFGPGTRLTVT.

This clonotype was observed many times. J is TRBJ2-5 and V is TRBV7-2; either TRBD1 or TRBD2 may fit D (5 bases each). Germline values: CDR1 SGHTA, CDR2 FQGNSA. This CDR3 is built from 15 residues. The V and J ends lost 1 base and 0 bases respectively, with 9 bases between them. The CDR3 spells CASSLVWGYQETQYF. The CDR3 region has the DNA TGTGCCAGCAGCTTAGTGTGGGGGTACCAAGAGACCCAGTACTTC.

The sample holds many counts of this clonotype. The rearrangement links TRBV7-9 to TRBJ2-3; D is unclear. Germline-derived CDR1 and CDR2 are SEHNR and FQNEAQ (reference sequence). The CDR3 is 14 residues long. With 2 bases removed from V and 6 bases from J, the gap between germline ends came to 12 bases. The CDR3 here is CASSLMGKRDTQYF. The DNA for the CDR3 is TGTGCCAGCAGCTTAATGGGGAAACGGGATACGCAGTATTTT.

On this clonotype itself: This may come from a read error, since a much larger clone is one base off. This rearrangement joins TRBV11-2 to TRBJ2-4, with TRBD2 as a possible D gene (5 bases). The CDR3 runs 15 residues. Germline-derived CDR1 and CDR2 are SGHAT and FQNNGV. The DNA of the CDR3 is TGTGCCAGCAGCCCCGGGAACCGGGCAAAAAACATTCAGTGCTTC. Protein product: CASSPGNRAKNIQCF. The whole variable domain, remainder taken from reference TRBV11-2 and TRBJ2-4, is EAGVAQSPRYKIIEKRQSVAFWCNPISGHATLYWYQQILGQGPKLLIQFQNNGVVDDSQLPKDRFSAERLKGVDSTLKIQPAKLEDSAVYLCASSPGNRAKNIQCFGAGTRLSVL.

The chain is built from TRBV28 and TRBJ2-5, with D uncertain. V lost 5 bases, J lost 1 base, and 8 bases lay in between. This CDR3 is 13 amino acids long. Germline loops: CDR1 MDHEN, CDR2 SYDVKM. DNA for the CDR3: TGTGCCAGCAGTGAGCCCTCCCAAGAGACCCAGTACTTC. It specifies CASSEPSQETQYF.

At least ten counts were recorded for this clonotype. This rearrangement joins TRBV7-2 to TRBJ2-2, with TRBD1 as a possible D gene (6 bases). The CDR3 totals 14 residues. V dropped 5 bases and J dropped 1 base, with 8 bases sitting between them. CDR1 is SGHTA, CDR2 FQGNSA, per germline. In DNA form, the CDR3 reads TGTGCCAGCAGCCCACAGGGGAACACCGGGGAGCTGTTTTTT. Amino acids: CASSPQGNTGELFF. The full variable domain, with the rest looked up from reference TRBV7-2 and TRBJ2-2, is GAGVSQSPSNKVTEKGKDVELRCDPISGHTALYWYRQSLGQGLEFLIYFQGNSAPDKSGLPSDRFSAERTGGSVSTLTIQRTQQEDSAVYLCASSPQGNTGELFFGEGSRLTVL.

This clonotype was found a few times. J is TRBJ2-5 and V is TRBV2; D possibly matches TRBD1 or TRBD2 (5 bases each). This CDR3 has 11 amino acids. Germline V lookup: CDR1 SNHLY, CDR2 FYNNEI. Between the trimmed V and J ends, which lost 4 bases and 5 bases, there was a span of 5 bases. CDR3 loop: CASSGGETQYF. CDR3 nucleotide sequence: TGTGCCAGCAGTGGGGGGGAGACCCAGTACTTC.

This clonotype was detected ten times or more. The V gene is TRBV7-3, the J gene TRBJ2-3; 7 nucleotides agree with TRBD1. Germline V gene sequence: CDR1 SGHTA, CDR2 FQGTGA. Unmatched junction bases numbered 4, after V lost 5 bases and J lost 2 bases. This CDR3 comprises 14 residues. The CDR3 region is CASSLTGNTDTQYF. CDR3 coding DNA: TGTGCCAGCAGCCTGACAGGGAACACAGATACGCAGTATTTT.

At least ten counts were recorded for this clonotype. V and J are TRBV12-3 or TRBV12-4 and TRBJ2-7, with a weak D call TRBD1 (7 bases). This CDR3 comprises 14 residues. V lost 8 bases and J lost 2, with 16 bases in between. In DNA, the CDR3 is TGTGCCAGCTGTCCTCAGGGGGGACCCTACGAGCAGTACTTC. Its translation is CASCPQGGPYEQYF.

This clonotype was observed at least ten times. The rearrangement links TRBV7-2 to TRBJ2-3; TRBD2 might be the D (6 bases). Trimming shortened V by 0 bases and J by 4 bases, and 14 bases separated the two germline ends. Per germline, CDR1 SGHTA and CDR2 FQGNSA. There are 16 residues in the CDR3. CDR3 bases: TGTGCCAGCAGCTTAGCAGGGGCGGGCGGGGCAGATACGCAGTATTTT. It is translated as CASSLAGAGGADTQYF.

For this clonotype: A much more abundant neighbour one base away suggests this may be a read error. The chain has TRBV19 and TRBJ2-3, with TRBD2 matching over 12 bases. The CDR3 covers 16 residues. The V gene end was trimmed by 6 bases and the J gene end by 7 bases; junction bases not matched to a gene: 11. CDR1 LNHDA and CDR2 SQIVND come from the germline V gene (reference sequence). The CDR3 here is CASSLTSGSLTNTQYF. The CDR3 DNA reads as TGTGCCAGTAGCCTGACTAGCGGGAGTCTGACAAATACGCAGTATTTT.

This clonotype was counted only a few times. V is TRBV30 and J is TRBJ2-3; D call uncertain. V gave up 4 bases and J gave up 2 bases, with 13 bases separating them. Germline V lookup: CDR1 GTSNPN, CDR2 SVGIG (reference sequence). This CDR3 has 14 residues. DNA of the CDR3: TGTGCCTGGATCCCTCATACGAACACAGATACGCAGTATTTT. Its translation: CAWIPHTNTDTQYF. The full variable domain, its missing parts supplied by reference TRBV30 and TRBJ2-3, is SQTIHQWPATLVQPVGSPLSLECTVEGTSNPNLYWYRQAAGRGLQLLFYSVGIGQISSEVPQNLSASRPQDRQFILSSKKLLLSDSGFYLCAWIPHTNTDTQYFGPGTRLTVL.

This clonotype was observed many times. The chain uses TRBV12-3 or TRBV12-4 and TRBJ1-5, with 10 bases matching TRBD1. The CDR3 has 14 amino acids. Losses at the gene ends were 6 bases for V and 6 bases for J; bases not matched to a gene: 5. The CDR3 loop is CASSADRGGQPQHF. The DNA for the CDR3 is TGTGCCAGCAGCGCGGACAGGGGGGGTCAGCCCCAGCATTTT.

This chain connects TRBV10-3 to TRBJ1-5; D ambiguous. The germline V and J ends were trimmed by 4 bases and 0 bases, with 4 bases remaining between them. Germline assignment: CDR1 ENHRY and CDR2 SYGVKD. The CDR3 extends over 13 amino acids. DNA of the CDR3: TGTGCCATCAGTGCAGTTAGCAATCAGCCCCAGCATTTT. Its protein is CAISAVSNQPQHF.

Only a few counts were recorded for this clonotype. This chain connects TRBV12-3 or TRBV12-4 to TRBJ2-2, with D perhaps matching TRBD2 (5 bases). Between the trimmed V and J ends, which lost 7 bases and 6 bases, there was a span of 12 bases. The CDR3 covers 13 residues. DNA for the CDR3: TGTGCCAGCAAATCGTCCGGGGCCGGGGAGCTGTTTTTT. Translating it yields CASKSSGAGELFF.

The J gene is TRBJ2-7, the V gene TRBV29-1; 10 nucleotides line up with TRBD1. V lost 5 bases to trimming and J lost 4 bases; unmatched junction nucleotides: 8. CDR1 SQVTM and CDR2 ANQGSEA come from the germline V gene. CDR3 length equals 14 residues. CDR3 loop: CSVYGTGAGYEQYF. The DNA of the CDR3 is TGCAGCGTTTACGGGACAGGGGCAGGTTACGAGCAGTACTTC.

In DNA, the CDR3 is TGCAGCGTGGTAAAAGGACAGGTGAACACTGAAGCTTTCTTT. It specifies CSVVKGQVNTEAFF. The chain employs TRBV29-1 and TRBJ1-1; 7 bases are a match to TRBD1. The V gene's germline CDR1 is SQVTM and CDR2 ANQGSEA. This CDR3 has 14 amino acids. J was trimmed by 0 bases and V by 6 bases; bases with no gene match: 7.

This clonotype was counted ten times or more. The gene calls are TRBV7-2 and TRBJ2-5; 10 bases are a match to TRBD1. The J segment lost 5 bases and the V segment lost 5 bases, leaving 8 bases of the junction unmatched. CDR1 SGHTA and CDR2 FQGNSA come from the germline V gene. The CDR3 totals 15 residues. The DNA of the CDR3 is TGTGCCAGCAGCCCCCGGGACAGGGGAGAGGAGACCCAGTACTTC. This codes for CASSPRDRGEETQYF.

This clonotype was counted a few times. V and J are TRBV25-1 and TRBJ1-1, with no clear D. V dropped 10 bases and J dropped 0 bases, with 12 bases sitting between them. The germline CDR1 and CDR2 sequences are MGHDK and SYGVNS. This CDR3 is built from 13 residues. The CDR3 region is CATTGPLNTEAFF. As DNA, the CDR3 is TGTGCCACCACTGGACCGTTGAACACTGAAGCTTTCTTT.